The 22 T cell receptor beta chains below all came from one sample that was sequenced in a study of T cell responses to AZD1222 COVID-19 vaccine. Profiled with immunoSEQ multiplex PCR; TCRdb holds only in-frame clones, not every one. The profile covers more than 95,000 clones, with roughly 87% appearing a single time and under 5.5% taken by the ten largest. The material sequenced was peripheral blood, taken on day 0 of AZD1222 vaccination. The source is an adult in good health.

This rearrangement joins TRBV13 to TRBJ1-4; TRBD1 is a possible D gene (5 bases). Per the germline V gene, CDR1 is PRHDT and CDR2 is FYEKMQ (reference sequence). V was pared by 1 base and J by 8 bases, with 23 bases between. The CDR3 has 18 residues. The CDR3 loop is CASSLEVIRDLLFEKLFF. CDR3 sequence (DNA): TGTGCCAGCAGCTTAGAAGTTATTAGGGACCTCTTGTTCGAAAAACTGTTTTTT.

The chain is built from TRBV10-2 and TRBJ1-5; D may be TRBD1 (6 bases). From germline, CDR1 is WSHSY and CDR2 SAAADI. Trimming removed 4 bases from V and 7 bases from J, with 20 bases in between. This CDR3 is 16 amino acids long. CDR3 residues: CASSVTGYGVGQPQHF. In DNA form, the CDR3 reads TGCGCCAGCAGTGTGACAGGCTATGGAGTGGGGCAGCCCCAGCATTTT.

The J gene is TRBJ2-2, the V gene TRBV10-2; 7 nucleotides align to TRBD1. Germline V gene lookup returns CDR1 WSHSY and CDR2 SAAADI. The CDR3 contains 14 residues. V dropped 7 bases and J dropped 7; count of bases not matched to a gene: 9. CDR3 nucleotide sequence: TGCGCCAGCATCCCGACAGGGTGGCTCGGGGAGCTGTTTTTT. Protein product: CASIPTGWLGELFF.

The chain recombines TRBV7-8 with TRBJ1-4; D not resolved. The germline V and J ends were trimmed by 5 bases and 8 bases, with 12 bases remaining between them. Germline CDR1 reads SGHVS; CDR2 reads FQNEAQ. The CDR3 is 13 residues long. The CDR3 sequence: CASSPRMREKLFF. The CDR3 coding sequence is TGTGCCAGCAGCCCTCGCATGAGGGAAAAACTGTTTTTT.

The genes are TRBV6-5 and TRBJ1-2, with TRBD1 matching over 8 bases. Trimming cost V 0 bases and J 7 bases; bases outside gene matches: 7. Germline assignment: CDR1 MNHEY and CDR2 SVGAGI. The CDR3 loop spans 15 amino acids. CDR3 bases: TGTGCCAGCAGTTACTCGGGCAGGGGGCCGGGTGGCTACACCTTC. It translates to CASSYSGRGPGGYTF.

DNA for the CDR3: TGCGCCAGCAGCCTGGGACAGGGCCATCAGCCCCAGCATTTT. Its translation is CASSLGQGHQPQHF. The chain is built from TRBV5-1 and TRBJ1-5; 9 nucleotides agree with TRBD1. CDR3 length: 14 amino acids. Germline lookup yields CDR1 SGHRS and CDR2 YFSETQ. V lost 4 bases and J lost 5; bases outside the gene matches: 4.

The CDR3 is CASSPDRELNTEAFF. The CDR3 DNA reads as TGCGCCAGCAGCCCCGACAGGGAGCTGAACACTGAAGCTTTCTTT. This sequence joins TRBV5-1 and TRBJ1-1; 7 bases align to TRBD1. This CDR3 region has 15 residues. CDR1 SGHRS and CDR2 YFSETQ come from the germline V gene. The J segment lost 0 bases and the V segment lost 4 bases, leaving 6 bases of the junction unmatched.

The chain combines TRBV6-6 with TRBJ2-1, with TRBD2 matching over 12 bases. This CDR3 contains 16 residues. V shed 6 bases, J shed 4 bases, and the junction held 7 bases outside the gene matches. Germline V lookup: CDR1 MNHNY, CDR2 SVGAGI (reference sequence). The CDR3 sequence is CASRPSLAGGYNEQFF. The DNA of the CDR3 is TGTGCCAGCAGACCTTCCCTAGCGGGGGGGTACAATGAGCAGTTCTTC.

V gene TRBV12-3 or TRBV12-4 combines with J gene TRBJ1-2, with D maybe TRBD1 (6 bases). V was pared by 5 bases and J by 8 bases, with 12 bases between. The CDR3 loop spans 12 amino acids. DNA for the CDR3: TGTGCCAGCAGTCTTGACAGGTCCGGCTACACCTTC. Residues: CASSLDRSGYTF.

The chain joins TRBV6-2 or TRBV6-3 to TRBJ2-3, with 9 bases identical to TRBD2. The CDR3 sequence is 16 residues long. V dropped 4 bases and J dropped 1; count of bases not matched to a gene: 6. Germline V CDR1 and CDR2: MNHEY, SVGEGT. CDR3 nucleotide sequence: TGTGCCAGCAGTTGGGCGGGGGGGCCTGGCACAGATACGCAGTATTTT. Its translation is CASSWAGGPGTDTQYF.

The J gene is TRBJ2-1, the V gene TRBV4-1; 8 bases agree with TRBD1. The germline V gene encodes CDR1 MGHRA and CDR2 YSYEKL. V was clipped by 8 bases and J by 2 bases; unmatched bases: 11. This CDR3 region has 16 residues. In DNA form, the CDR3 reads TGCGCCAGCTTTACTACGCAGGGGGCCCCCTACAATGAGCAGTTCTTC. This sequence encodes CASFTTQGAPYNEQFF.

The V gene is TRBV18, the J gene TRBJ1-5, with a possible D match to TRBD1 (5 bases). The CDR3 spans 17 residues. Trimming stripped 6 bases from V and 0 bases from J, with 18 bases between. Germline V gene sequence: CDR1 KGHSH, CDR2 LQKENI. In DNA, the CDR3 is TGTGCCAGCTCTAGGGGAACCCCGGACCATAGCAATCAGCCCCAGCATTTT. Encoded protein: CASSRGTPDHSNQPQHF.

The gene calls are TRBV5-4 and TRBJ1-1; D not resolved. This CDR3 is 12 amino acids long. Between the trimmed V and J ends, which lost 4 bases and 2 bases, there was a span of 6 bases. CDR1 and CDR2 from the germline V gene are SGHNT and YYREEE (reference sequence). CDR3 sequence reads: CASSPPNTEAFF. CDR3 coding DNA: TGTGCCAGCAGCCCACCCAACACTGAAGCTTTCTTT.

The chain is built from TRBV6-2 or TRBV6-3 and TRBJ1-1; 9 bases are a match to TRBD1. Germline CDR1 MNHEY, CDR2 SVGEGT. V dropped 5 bases and J dropped 8; count of bases not matched to a gene: 6. CDR3 length: 13 residues. CDR3 nucleotide sequence: TGTGCCAGCAGTCCGCGGGACAGGGAGGAAGCTTTCTTT. Protein sequence: CASSPRDREEAFF.

A single count supports this clone. The genes are TRBV7-2 and TRBJ2-7; D could derive from TRBD1 or TRBD2 (7 bases each). The germline V gene has CDR1 SGHTA and CDR2 FQGNSA. The CDR3 spans 15 residues. Trimming pared 5 bases from V and 3 bases from J, leaving 17 bases between. The chain's CDR3 is CASSAGRGQIYEQYF. CDR3 bases: TGTGCCAGCAGCGCAGGGAGGGGACAGATCTACGAGCAGTACTTC.

The genes are TRBV6-5 and TRBJ2-1; 8 positions agree with TRBD2. Germline CDR1 reads MNHEY; CDR2 reads SVGAGI. Trimming cost V 6 bases and J 8 bases; bases outside gene matches: 12. The CDR3 runs to 15 residues. CDR3 in amino acids: CASSYGGAGRDEQFF. Written as DNA, the CDR3 is TGTGCCAGCAGCTACGGGGGGGCCGGTAGGGATGAGCAGTTCTTC.

V gene TRBV15 combines with J gene TRBJ2-7; D gene uncertain. The V end lost 1 base, the J end lost 4 bases, and 5 bases lay between the germline ends. Germline lookup yields CDR1 LNHNV and CDR2 YYDKDF (reference sequence). The CDR3 totals 12 residues. This CDR3 reads CATSRARYEQYF. As DNA, the CDR3 is TGTGCCACCAGCAGAGCACGTTACGAGCAGTACTTC.

The chain links TRBV7-2 to TRBJ2-3; no definite D call. The germline CDR1 and CDR2 sequences are SGHTA and FQGNSA. Trimming took 5 bases from V and 3 from J, leaving 12 bases between them. CDR3 length: 14 amino acids. CDR3: CASSTVARTDTQYF. The CDR3 region has the DNA TGTGCCAGCAGCACCGTGGCCCGGACAGATACGCAGTATTTT. Filled out from reference TRBV7-2 and TRBJ2-3, the complete variable domain reads GAGVSQSPSNKVTEKGKDVELRCDPISGHTALYWYRQSLGQGLEFLIYFQGNSAPDKSGLPSDRFSAERTGGSVSTLTIQRTQQEDSAVYLCASSTVARTDTQYFGPGTRLTVL.

The gene calls are TRBV11-2 and TRBJ2-1; TRBD1 aligns across 9 bases. This CDR3 spans 14 amino acids. The trim removed 5 bases at V and 6 bases at J, leaving 5 bases unmatched. Germline V CDR1 and CDR2: SGHAT, FQNNGV. The CDR3 is CASSQTTGGNEQFF. CDR3 DNA: TGTGCCAGCAGCCAAACGACAGGGGGCAATGAGCAGTTCTTC.

This chain joins TRBV5-8 and TRBJ1-2, with a tentative D call TRBD1 (5 bases). CDR3 length: 16 amino acids. The germline V and J ends were trimmed by 5 bases and 6 bases, with 23 bases remaining between them. Per the germline V gene, CDR1 is SGHTS and CDR2 is YDEGEE. The CDR3 DNA sequence: TGTGCCAGCAGGCGTACCGGGACGGATTTGATCGATGGCTACACCTTC. Its translation: CASRRTGTDLIDGYTF.

This chain connects TRBV7-8 to TRBJ1-1; tentatively, D is TRBD1 (5 bases). The CDR3 runs 15 residues. Germline values: CDR1 SGHVS, CDR2 FQNEAQ. Trimming shortened V by 5 bases and J by 3 bases, and 16 bases separated the two germline ends. Here the CDR3 DNA reads TGTGCCAGCAGCCCGACGACAGAGGTGGACACTGAAGCTTTCTTT. Translated: CASSPTTEVDTEAFF. Together with reference TRBV7-8 and TRBJ1-1, the CDR3 gives the full variable domain: GAGVSQSPRYKVAKRGQDVALRCDPISGHVSLFWYQQALGQGPEFLTYFQNEAQLDKSGLPSDRFFAERPEGSVSTLKIQRTQQEDSAVYLCASSPTTEVDTEAFFGQGTRLTVV.

The V and J genes are TRBV4-2 and TRBJ2-2, with 7 bases that match TRBD1. Per the germline V gene, CDR1 is LGHNA and CDR2 is YNFKEQ. The CDR3 length is 16 residues. V lost 1 base, J lost 4 bases, and 6 bases stayed unmatched. The chain's CDR3 is CASSQGDRGRTGELFF. The CDR3 nucleotides are TGTGCCAGCAGCCAAGGGGATAGGGGGCGCACCGGGGAGCTGTTTTTT.